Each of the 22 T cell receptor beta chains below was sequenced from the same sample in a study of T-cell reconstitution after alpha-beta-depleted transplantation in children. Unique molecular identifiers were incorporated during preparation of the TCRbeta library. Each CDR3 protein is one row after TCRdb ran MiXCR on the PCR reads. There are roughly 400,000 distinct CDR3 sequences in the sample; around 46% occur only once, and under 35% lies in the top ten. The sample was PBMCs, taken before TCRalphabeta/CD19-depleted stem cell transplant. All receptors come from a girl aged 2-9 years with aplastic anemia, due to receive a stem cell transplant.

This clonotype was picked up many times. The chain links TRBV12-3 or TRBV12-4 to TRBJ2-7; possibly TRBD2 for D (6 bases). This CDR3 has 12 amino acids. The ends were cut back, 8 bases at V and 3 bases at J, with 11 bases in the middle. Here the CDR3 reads CASSQEGYEQYF. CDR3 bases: TGTGCCAGCTCCCAGGAGGGCTACGAGCAGTACTTC.

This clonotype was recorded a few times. The CDR3 coding sequence is TGCAGCGTTGAAAGGCGCGGGAGGCCTTCTGGGTATGAGCAGTTCTTC. Translating it yields CSVERRGRPSGYEQFF. The chain recombines TRBV29-1 with TRBJ2-1; 8 bases are shared with TRBD2. V lost 2 bases to trimming and J lost 8 bases; unmatched junction nucleotides: 14. Germline values: CDR1 SQVTM, CDR2 ANQGSEA. This CDR3 comprises 16 residues.

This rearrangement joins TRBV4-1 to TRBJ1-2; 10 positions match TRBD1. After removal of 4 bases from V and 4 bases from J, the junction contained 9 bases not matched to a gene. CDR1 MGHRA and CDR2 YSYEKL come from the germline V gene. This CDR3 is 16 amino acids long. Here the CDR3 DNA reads TGCGCCAGCAGCCTCGCCCCGGGACAGGGGAGCTATGGCTACACCTTC. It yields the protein CASSLAPGQGSYGYTF.

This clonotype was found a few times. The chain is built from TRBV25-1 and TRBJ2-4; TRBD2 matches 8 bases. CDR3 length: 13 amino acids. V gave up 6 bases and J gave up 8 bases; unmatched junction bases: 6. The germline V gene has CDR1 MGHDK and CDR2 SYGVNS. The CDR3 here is CASRAGGGDIQYF. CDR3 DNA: TGTGCCAGCAGGGCGGGAGGAGGGGACATTCAGTACTTC.

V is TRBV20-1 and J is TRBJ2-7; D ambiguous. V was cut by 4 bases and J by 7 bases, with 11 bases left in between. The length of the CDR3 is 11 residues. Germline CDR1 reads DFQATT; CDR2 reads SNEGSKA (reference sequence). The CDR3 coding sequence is TGCAGTGCTATCCCGAAGCTTGAGCAGTACTTC. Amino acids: CSAIPKLEQYF.

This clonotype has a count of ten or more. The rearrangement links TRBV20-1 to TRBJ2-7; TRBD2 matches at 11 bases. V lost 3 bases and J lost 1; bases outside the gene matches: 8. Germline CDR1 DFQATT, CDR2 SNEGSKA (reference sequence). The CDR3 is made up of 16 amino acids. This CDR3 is CSARRISGRASYEQYF. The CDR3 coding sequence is TGCAGTGCTAGGAGAATTAGCGGGAGGGCATCCTACGAGCAGTACTTC.

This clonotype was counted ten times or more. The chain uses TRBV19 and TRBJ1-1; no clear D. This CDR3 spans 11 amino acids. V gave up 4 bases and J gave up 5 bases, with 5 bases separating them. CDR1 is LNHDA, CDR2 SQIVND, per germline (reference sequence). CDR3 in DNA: TGTGCCAGTAGTAGCATTACTGAAGCTTTCTTT. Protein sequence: CASSSITEAFF.

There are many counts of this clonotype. The CDR3 sequence is CASQGPSTDTQYF. The CDR3 nucleotides are TGTGCCAGCCAGGGACCTAGCACAGATACGCAGTATTTT. The genes are TRBV7-9 and TRBJ2-3; D possibly uses TRBD1 or TRBD2 (5 bases each). The CDR3 runs 13 residues. V was pared by 8 bases and J by 0 bases, with 9 bases between. From germline, CDR1 is SEHNR and CDR2 FQNEAQ (reference sequence).

CDR3 in amino acids: CASYRGRTTQMSSYEQYF. The CDR3 coding sequence is TGTGCCAGCTATCGGGGCCGGACAACCCAGATGAGCTCCTACGAGCAGTACTTC. The rearrangement uses TRBV2 and TRBJ2-7, with D perhaps being TRBD1 or TRBD2 (5 bases each). Trimming took off 8 bases at V and 0 bases at J, with 26 bases between the two ends. Germline CDR1 reads SNHLY; CDR2 reads FYNNEI. This CDR3 has 18 amino acids. Looking up the rest from reference TRBV2 and TRBJ2-7 gives the full variable domain: EPEVTQTPSHQVTQMGQEVILRCVPISNHLYFYWYRQILGQKVEFLVSFYNNEISEKSEIFDDQFSVERPDGSNFTLKIRSTKLEDSAMYFCASYRGRTTQMSSYEQYFGPGTRLTVT.

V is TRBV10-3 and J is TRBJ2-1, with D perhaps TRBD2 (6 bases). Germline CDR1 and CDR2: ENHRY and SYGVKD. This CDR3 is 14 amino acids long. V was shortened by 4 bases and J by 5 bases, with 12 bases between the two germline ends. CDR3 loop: CAISGLGGNNEQFF. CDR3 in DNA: TGTGCCATCAGTGGACTAGGCGGGAACAATGAGCAGTTCTTC.

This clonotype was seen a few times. This chain's CDR3 is CATRDSSGANVLTF. CDR3 DNA sequence: TGTGCCACCAGAGACAGTTCCGGGGCCAACGTCCTGACTTTC. The rearrangement links TRBV15 to TRBJ2-6, with D possibly being TRBD1 (5 bases). The V gene lost 6 bases and the J gene lost 4 bases, with 10 bases spanning the gap. This CDR3 region has 14 residues. The germline V gene encodes CDR1 LNHNV and CDR2 YYDKDF (reference sequence).

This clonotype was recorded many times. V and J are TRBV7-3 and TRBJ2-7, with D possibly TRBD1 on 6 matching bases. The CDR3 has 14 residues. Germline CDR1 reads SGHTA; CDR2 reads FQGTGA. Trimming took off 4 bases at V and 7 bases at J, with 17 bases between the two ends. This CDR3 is CASSSKVGQGEQYF. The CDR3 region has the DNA TGTGCCAGCAGCTCTAAGGTTGGGCAGGGGGAGCAGTACTTC. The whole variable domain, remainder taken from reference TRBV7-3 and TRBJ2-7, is GAGVSQTPSNKVTEKGKYVELRCDPISGHTALYWYRQSLGQGPEFLIYFQGTGAADDSGLPNDRFFAVRPEGSVSTLKIQRTERGDSAVYLCASSSKVGQGEQYFGPGTRLTVT.

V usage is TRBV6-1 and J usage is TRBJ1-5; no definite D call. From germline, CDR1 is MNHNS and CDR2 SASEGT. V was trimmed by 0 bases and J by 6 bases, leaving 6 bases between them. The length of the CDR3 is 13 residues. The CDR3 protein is CASSEAYGQPQHF. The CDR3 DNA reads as TGTGCCAGCAGTGAAGCGTACGGTCAGCCCCAGCATTTT.

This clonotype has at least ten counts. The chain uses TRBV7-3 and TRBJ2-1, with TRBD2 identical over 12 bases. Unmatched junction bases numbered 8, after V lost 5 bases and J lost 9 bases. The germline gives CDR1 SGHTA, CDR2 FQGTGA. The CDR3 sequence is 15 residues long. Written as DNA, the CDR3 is TGTGCCAGCAGCCCGACTAGCGGGAGCTGGCTTGAGCAGTTCTTC. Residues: CASSPTSGSWLEQFF.

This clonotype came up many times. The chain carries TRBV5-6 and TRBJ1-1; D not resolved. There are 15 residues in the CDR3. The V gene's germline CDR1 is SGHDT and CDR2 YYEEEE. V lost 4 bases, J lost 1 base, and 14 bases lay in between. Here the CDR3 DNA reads TGTGCCAGCAGCCTTCCCCGGACGGCGAACACTGAAGCTTTCTTT. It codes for CASSLPRTANTEAFF.

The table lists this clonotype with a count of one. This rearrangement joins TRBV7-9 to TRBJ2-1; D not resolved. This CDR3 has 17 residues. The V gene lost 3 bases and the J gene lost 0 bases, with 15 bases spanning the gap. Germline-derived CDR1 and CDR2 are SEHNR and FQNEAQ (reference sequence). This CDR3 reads CASSFSQFPRSYNEQFF. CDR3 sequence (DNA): TGTGCCAGCAGCTTTTCCCAGTTCCCGCGCTCCTACAATGAGCAGTTCTTC. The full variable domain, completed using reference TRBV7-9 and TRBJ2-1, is DTGVSQNPRHKITKRGQNVTFRCDPISEHNRLYWYRQTLGQGPEFLTYFQNEAQLEKSRLLSDRFSAERPKGSFSTLEIQRTEQGDSAMYLCASSFSQFPRSYNEQFFGPGTRLTVL.

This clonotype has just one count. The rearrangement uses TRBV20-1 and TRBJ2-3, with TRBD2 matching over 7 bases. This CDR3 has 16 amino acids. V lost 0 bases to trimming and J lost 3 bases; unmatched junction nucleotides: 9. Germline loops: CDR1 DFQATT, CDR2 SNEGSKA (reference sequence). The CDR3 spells CSARDTSGVGTDTQYF. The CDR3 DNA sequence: TGCAGTGCTAGAGATACGAGCGGGGTTGGTACAGATACGCAGTATTTT.

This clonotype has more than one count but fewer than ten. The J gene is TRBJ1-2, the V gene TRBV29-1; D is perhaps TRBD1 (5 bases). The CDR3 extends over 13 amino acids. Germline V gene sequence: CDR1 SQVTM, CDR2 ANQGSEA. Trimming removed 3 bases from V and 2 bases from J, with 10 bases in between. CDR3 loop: CSVDWDLNYGYTF. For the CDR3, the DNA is TGCAGCGTTGATTGGGACCTCAACTATGGCTACACCTTC.

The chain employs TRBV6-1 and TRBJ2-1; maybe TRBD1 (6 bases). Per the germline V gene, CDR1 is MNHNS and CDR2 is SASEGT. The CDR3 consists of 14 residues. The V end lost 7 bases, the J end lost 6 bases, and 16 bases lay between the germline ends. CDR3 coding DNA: TGTGCCAGCACCCATGGACAGCTTGGCAATGAGCAGTTCTTC. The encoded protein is CASTHGQLGNEQFF.

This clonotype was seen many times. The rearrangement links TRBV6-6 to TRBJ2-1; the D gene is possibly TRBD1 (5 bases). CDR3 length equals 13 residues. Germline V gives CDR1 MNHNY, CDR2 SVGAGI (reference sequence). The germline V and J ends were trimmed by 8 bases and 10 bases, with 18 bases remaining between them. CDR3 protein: CASYRSPGFEQFF. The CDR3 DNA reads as TGTGCCAGCTATAGAAGTCCAGGGTTCGAGCAGTTCTTC.

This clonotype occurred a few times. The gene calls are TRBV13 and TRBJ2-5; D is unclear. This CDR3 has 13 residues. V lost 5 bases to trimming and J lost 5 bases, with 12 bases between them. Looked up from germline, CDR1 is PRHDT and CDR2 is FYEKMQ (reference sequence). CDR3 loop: CASSTTGLETQYF. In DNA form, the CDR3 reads TGTGCCAGCAGCACCACTGGGTTGGAGACCCAGTACTTC.

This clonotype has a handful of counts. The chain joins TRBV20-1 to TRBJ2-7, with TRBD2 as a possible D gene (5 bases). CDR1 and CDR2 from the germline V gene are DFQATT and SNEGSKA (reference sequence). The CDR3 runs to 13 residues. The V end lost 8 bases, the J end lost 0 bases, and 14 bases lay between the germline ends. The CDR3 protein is CSPKEGVSYEQYF. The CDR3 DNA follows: TGCAGTCCAAAAGAGGGCGTCTCCTACGAGCAGTACTTC.